The 15 T cell receptor beta chains below come from one sample, sequenced in a study of vaccination and CD4 T cells after COVID-19 (dated 2022 in TCRdb). The antigens of these receptors remain unknown. In the paper's terms, the treatment or condition label means: roughly ten-day PBMC culture with coronavirus spike peptide pools or control peptides (ViraFEST assay). Receptors were amplified or captured by PCR. The listed sequencing device is Illumina iSeq 100. TCR sequencing of DNA from cultured CD4+ T cells used the Oncomine TCR Beta short-read assay at the Johns Hopkins FTIC core. TCRdb applied fastp at Q25 and MiXCR to the public reads, then kept only in-frame beta chains. Each entry is one CDR3 protein sequence, shown with its most common DNA and genes. The sample records around 11,000 distinct CDR3 sequences, about 38% of which are singletons. The ten largest clones capture roughly 11% of the sample.

The sequenced sample was CD4+ T cells from blood, cultured in vitro, obtained after SARS-CoV-2 vaccination. The receptors originated from a human donor who had recovered from COVID-19.

This clonotype has more than one count but fewer than ten. The chain is built from TRBV6-5 and TRBJ2-1; TRBD2 aligns across 10 bases. The CDR3 has 16 residues. Germline V CDR1 and CDR2: MNHEY, SVGAGI. After removal of 2 bases from V and 5 bases from J, the junction contained 6 bases not matched to a gene. The CDR3 is CASSYEAGGPNNEQFF. In DNA, the CDR3 is TGTGCCAGCAGTTACGAAGCGGGAGGGCCTAACAATGAGCAGTTCTTC.

This clonotype was recorded a few times. V is TRBV24-1 and J is TRBJ1-5, with a tentative D call TRBD1 (5 bases). V lost 5 bases and J 4 bases, leaving 8 bases between the germline ends. The CDR3 totals 13 residues. The germline V gene encodes CDR1 KGHDR and CDR2 SFDVKD. Written as DNA, the CDR3 is TGTGCCACCAGTGGGGGGGGGAATCAGCCCCAGCATTTT. It translates to CATSGGGNQPQHF.

The chain combines TRBV7-2 with TRBJ2-1, with 7 bases fitting TRBD2. With 5 bases clipped from V and 4 bases from J, the junction kept 11 bases outside the gene matches. From germline, CDR1 is SGHTA and CDR2 FQGNSA. The CDR3 runs 16 residues. The CDR3 protein is CASSRTAGEAYNEQFF. CDR3 nucleotides: TGTGCCAGCAGCCGAACGGCGGGAGAAGCTTACAATGAGCAGTTCTTC. Using reference TRBV7-2 and TRBJ2-1 for the parts outside the CDR3, the full variable domain is GAGVSQSPSNKVTEKGKDVELRCDPISGHTALYWYRQSLGQGLEFLIYFQGNSAPDKSGLPSDRFSAERTGGSVSTLTIQRTQQEDSAVYLCASSRTAGEAYNEQFFGPGTRLTVL.

This chain uses TRBV28 with TRBJ2-2, with 12 bases lining up with TRBD2. The germline CDR1 and CDR2 sequences are MDHEN and SYDVKM. With V trimmed by 6 bases and J by 6 bases, 5 bases remained unmatched. CDR3 length: 15 residues. In nucleotides, the CDR3 is TGTGCCAGCAGCACTAGCGGGAGGAAAGCCGGGGAGCTGTTTTTT. Its protein product is CASSTSGRKAGELFF.

This clonotype was counted only a few times. The rearrangement joins TRBV25-1 to TRBJ1-6; D remains unclear. The CDR3 is made up of 15 amino acids. CDR1 MGHDK and CDR2 SYGVNS come from the germline V gene. The ends were cut back, 1 base at V and 2 bases at J, with 6 bases in the middle. The CDR3 region is CASSESSPYNSPLHF. CDR3 sequence (DNA): TGTGCCAGCAGTGAATCGTCCCCCTATAATTCACCCCTCCACTTT. Drawing the rest from reference TRBV25-1 and TRBJ1-6, the complete variable domain is EADIYQTPRYLVIGTGKKITLECSQTMGHDKMYWYQQDPGMELHLIHYSYGVNSTEKGDLSSESTVSRIRTEHFPLTLESARPSHTSQYLCASSESSPYNSPLHFGNGTRLTVT.

The chain employs TRBV2 and TRBJ2-1; D is uncertain. There are 11 residues in the CDR3. Germline lookup yields CDR1 SNHLY and CDR2 FYNNEI. Trimming shortened V by 3 bases and J by 9 bases, and 6 bases separated the two germline ends. In DNA, the CDR3 is TGTGCCAGCAGTGAGTATGGTGAGCAGTTCTTC. Translated: CASSEYGEQFF.

This clonotype was detected once. The rearrangement links TRBV4-2 to TRBJ1-1; no clear D gene. Germline V gives CDR1 LGHNA, CDR2 YNFKEQ. The germline V and J ends were trimmed by 3 bases and 3 bases, with 8 bases remaining between them. The CDR3 is 13 amino acids. This CDR3 is CASSHSRDTEAFF. The CDR3 DNA sequence: TGTGCCAGCAGCCACTCGCGGGACACTGAAGCTTTCTTT.

CDR3 sequence (DNA): TGCGCCAGCAGCCAGGGACAACACTATAATTCACCCCTCCACTTT. This codes for CASSQGQHYNSPLHF. This chain uses TRBV4-3 with TRBJ1-6, with D perhaps matching TRBD1 (6 bases). Germline CDR1 and CDR2: LGHNA and YSLEER. With 3 bases removed from V and 3 bases from J, the gap between germline ends came to 9 bases. This CDR3 comprises 15 residues.

This clonotype was detected a few times. The chain joins TRBV6-5 to TRBJ1-2; 10 nucleotides match TRBD1. Trimming removed 2 bases from V and 10 bases from J; junction bases left unmatched: 7. The CDR3 extends over 14 amino acids. The germline V gene encodes CDR1 MNHEY and CDR2 SVGAGI. The chain's CDR3 is CASSYGGQGTPYTF. DNA for the CDR3: TGTGCCAGCAGTTACGGGGGACAGGGGACCCCCTACACCTTC.

The V and J genes are TRBV7-9 and TRBJ2-3; D remains unclear. Trimming removed 3 bases from V and 1 base from J, with 14 bases in between. CDR3 size: 16 residues. Germline V gene lookup returns CDR1 SEHNR and CDR2 FQNEAQ (reference sequence). Here the CDR3 DNA reads TGTGCCAGCAGCTTCGGTGCGGCCTCCGGCACAGATACGCAGTATTTT. Protein product: CASSFGAASGTDTQYF.

V and J are TRBV12-3 or TRBV12-4 and TRBJ2-1; possibly TRBD1 for D (6 bases). V dropped 7 bases and J dropped 7 bases, with 17 bases sitting between them. The CDR3 contains 14 residues. In nucleotides, the CDR3 is TGTGCCAGCACGGGATTTCAGGGGTTGAATGAGCAGTTCTTC. The encoded protein is CASTGFQGLNEQFF.

The V gene is TRBV27, the J gene TRBJ2-1; D possibly matches TRBD1 or TRBD2 (5 bases each). Trimming removed 0 bases at V and 2 bases at J, with 11 bases between. Germline CDR1 reads MNHEY; CDR2 reads SMNVEV (reference sequence). The CDR3 runs 16 residues. CDR3 DNA: TGTGCCAGCAGTTTATCGGGGGACCGCACCTACAATGAGCAGTTCTTC. As protein: CASSLSGDRTYNEQFF.

The chain employs TRBV11-3 and TRBJ2-1; TRBD1 aligns across 7 bases. The junction had 7 bases not matched to a gene; V was cut back by 0 bases and J by 8 bases. Per germline, CDR1 SGHNT and CDR2 YENEEA. The CDR3 loop spans 15 amino acids. The CDR3 DNA reads as TGTGCCAGCAGCTTAGATAGGGGGCTAGAGGATGAGCAGTTCTTC. Translating it yields CASSLDRGLEDEQFF.

This clonotype was detected a few times. The rearrangement uses TRBV6-1 and TRBJ1-2; D is ambiguous. In germline, CDR1 is MNHNS, CDR2 SASEGT. The CDR3 covers 14 residues. The V end was cut by 3 bases, the J end by 6 bases, with 14 bases between. CDR3 region: CASSDPPPTHGYTF. The DNA of the CDR3 is TGTGCCAGCAGTGACCCTCCCCCGACTCATGGCTACACCTTC.

Relative to its sample, this clonotype is medium-sized. The chain joins TRBV7-2 to TRBJ2-1; a possible D gene is TRBD2 (5 bases). Germline V gene lookup returns CDR1 SGHTA and CDR2 FQGNSA. With 1 base removed from V and 9 bases from J, the gap between germline ends came to 13 bases. The CDR3 extends over 14 amino acids. The CDR3: CASSLVGRVGEQFF. DNA of the CDR3: TGTGCCAGCAGCTTAGTTGGGCGGGTCGGTGAGCAGTTCTTC. The full variable domain, completed using reference TRBV7-2 and TRBJ2-1, is GAGVSQSPSNKVTEKGKDVELRCDPISGHTALYWYRQSLGQGLEFLIYFQGNSAPDKSGLPSDRFSAERTGGSVSTLTIQRTQQEDSAVYLCASSLVGRVGEQFFGPGTRLTVL.